The 10 T cell receptor beta chains listed next were all sequenced from one sample in a study of T-cell reconstitution after alpha-beta-depleted transplantation in children. Preparation of the TCRbeta library used unique molecular identifiers. TCRdb reanalysed the PCR reads using MiXCR and keeps one entry per CDR3 protein. This sample yields around 600,000 distinct CDR3 sequences, of which approximately 16% are seen a single time; about 1.1% belongs to the top ten. Sequencing used PBMCs from the stem cell graft donor, obtained from the stem cell graft. The receptors stem from a human donor who donated a stem cell graft to a child with acute myeloid leukemia.

This clonotype occurred many times. This sequence joins TRBV6-5 and TRBJ2-1; D is undetermined. This CDR3 region has 13 residues. Trimming took off 5 bases at V and 4 bases at J, with 9 bases between the two ends. Germline CDR1 is MNHEY and CDR2 is SVGAGI. DNA of the CDR3: TGTGCCAGCAGTATCTTAGGGTACAATGAGCAGTTCTTC. Encoded protein: CASSILGYNEQFF.

This clonotype has a handful of counts. This chain joins TRBV7-9 and TRBJ1-1, with a tentative D call TRBD1 (6 bases). The germline V and J ends were trimmed by 1 base and 1 base, with 16 bases remaining between them. Germline-derived CDR1 and CDR2 are SEHNR and FQNEAQ (reference sequence). CDR3 length: 17 residues. In nucleotides, the CDR3 is TGTGCCAGCAGCTTAGAGTTCGCAGGGGATGGGAACACTGAAGCTTTCTTT. Amino acid sequence: CASSLEFAGDGNTEAFF.

This clonotype was detected only once. Being one base from a much bigger clone, this may be a read error. V is TRBV5-4 and J is TRBJ1-1, with D unclear. The CDR3 length is 13 residues. The ends were cut back, 4 bases at V and 1 base at J, with 8 bases in the middle. The germline V gene encodes CDR1 SGHNT and CDR2 YYREEE (reference sequence). The CDR3: CASSPQENTEAFF. In nucleotides, the CDR3 is TGTGCCAGCAGCCCCCAGGAGAACACTGAAGCTTTCTTT.

The chain recombines TRBV4-3 with TRBJ1-1; the D gene is possibly TRBD1 (5 bases). The V end lost 1 base, the J end lost 8 bases, and 11 bases lay between the germline ends. Germline CDR1 LGHNA, CDR2 YSLEER. This CDR3 region has 13 residues. CDR3 in DNA: TGCGCCAGCAGCCAAGGAGGGGCCGGGGAAGCTTTCTTT. As protein: CASSQGGAGEAFF.

The gene calls are TRBV5-1 and TRBJ1-1, with 7 bases matching TRBD1. This CDR3 is 15 amino acids long. Per germline, CDR1 SGHRS and CDR2 YFSETQ. V shed 1 base, J shed 3 bases, and the junction held 6 bases outside the gene matches. This chain's CDR3 is CASSLFAGTDTEAFF. The CDR3 bases are TGCGCCAGCAGCTTGTTTGCCGGGACAGACACTGAAGCTTTCTTT.

This clonotype was seen more than once but under ten times. The gene calls are TRBV12-3 or TRBV12-4 and TRBJ1-2; 9 bases are shared with TRBD1. J lost 6 bases, V lost 3 bases, and 11 bases had no gene match. This CDR3 has 16 residues. The CDR3 DNA sequence: TGTGCCAGCAGTTTGCAGCGGACAGGGGTGGCCGATGGCTACACCTTC. It encodes CASSLQRTGVADGYTF.

This clonotype turned up a few times. This sequence joins TRBV20-1 and TRBJ2-2, with D unresolved. The CDR3 extends over 13 amino acids. Germline loops: CDR1 DFQATT, CDR2 SNEGSKA (reference sequence). Trimming removed 3 bases at V and 2 bases at J, with 7 bases between. This CDR3 reads CSASDGNTGELFF. CDR3 DNA sequence: TGCAGTGCTAGCGACGGTAACACCGGGGAGCTGTTTTTT.

This clonotype was observed a single time. The chain combines TRBV7-9 with TRBJ2-3; 12 bases line up with TRBD1. Germline V gives CDR1 SEHNR, CDR2 FQNEAQ (reference sequence). Trimming took 5 bases from V and 6 from J; bases not matched to a gene: 6. CDR3 size: 15 residues. CDR3 amino acids: CASSHGTGGLDTQYF. Here the CDR3 DNA reads TGTGCCAGCAGCCATGGGACAGGGGGCTTGGATACGCAGTATTTT.

The CDR3 coding sequence is TGCGCCAGCAAAATCCAGAGCTCCTACAATGAGCAGTTCTTC. It codes for CASKIQSSYNEQFF. The chain uses TRBV5-1 and TRBJ2-1, with D uncertain. CDR3 length: 14 amino acids. Germline V lookup: CDR1 SGHRS, CDR2 YFSETQ. V gave up 6 bases and J gave up 0 bases, with 10 bases separating them.

This clonotype was counted ten times or more. The chain is built from TRBV7-2 and TRBJ2-1; possible D gene TRBD2, 6 bases. CDR3 length equals 13 residues. Trimming pared 7 bases from V and 6 bases from J, leaving 13 bases between. The germline gives CDR1 SGHTA, CDR2 FQGNSA. This CDR3 is CASIGGAPNEQFF. CDR3 sequence (DNA): TGTGCCAGCATCGGGGGAGCCCCCAATGAGCAGTTCTTC.